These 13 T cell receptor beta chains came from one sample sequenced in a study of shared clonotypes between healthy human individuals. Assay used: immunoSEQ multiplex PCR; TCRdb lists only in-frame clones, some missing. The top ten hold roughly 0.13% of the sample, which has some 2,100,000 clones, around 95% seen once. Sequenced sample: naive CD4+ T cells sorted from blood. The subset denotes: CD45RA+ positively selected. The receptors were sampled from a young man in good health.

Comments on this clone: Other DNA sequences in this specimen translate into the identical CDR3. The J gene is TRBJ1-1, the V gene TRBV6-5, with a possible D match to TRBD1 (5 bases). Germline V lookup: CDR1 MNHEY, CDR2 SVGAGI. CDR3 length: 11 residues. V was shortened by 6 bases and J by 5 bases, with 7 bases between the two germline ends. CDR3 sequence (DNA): TGTGCCAGCAGGAGGGGAACTGAAGCTTTCTTT. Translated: CASRRGTEAFF.

The CDR3 region has the DNA TGTGCCAGTAGTGCTCTGGTATCGCTCTATGGCTACACCTTC. Translation: CASSALVSLYGYTF. This chain joins TRBV19 and TRBJ1-2; D gene unclear. Germline values: CDR1 LNHDA, CDR2 SQIVND (reference sequence). CDR3 length: 14 residues. V was cut by 5 bases and J by 4 bases, with 14 bases left in between.

The CDR3 loop reads CASSLTAETGNTIYF. CDR3 sequence (DNA): TGTGCCAGCAGCTTAACGGCGGAGACTGGAAACACCATATATTTT. The chain employs TRBV11-2 and TRBJ1-3; D gene unclear. Germline assignment: CDR1 SGHAT and CDR2 FQNNGV. The V end lost 2 bases, the J end lost 2 bases, and 10 bases lay between the germline ends. There are 15 residues in the CDR3. Full variable domain (outside the CDR3, taken from reference TRBV11-2 and TRBJ1-3): EAGVAQSPRYKIIEKRQSVAFWCNPISGHATLYWYQQILGQGPKLLIQFQNNGVVDDSQLPKDRFSAERLKGVDSTLKIQPAKLEDSAVYLCASSLTAETGNTIYFGEGSWLTVV.

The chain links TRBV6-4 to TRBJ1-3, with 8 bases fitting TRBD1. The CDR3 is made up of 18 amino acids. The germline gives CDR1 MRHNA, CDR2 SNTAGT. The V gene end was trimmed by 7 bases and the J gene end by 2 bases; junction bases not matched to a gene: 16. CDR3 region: CASTMQTGVWAPGNTIYF. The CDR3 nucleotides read TGTGCCAGCACTATGCAGACAGGGGTTTGGGCACCTGGAAACACCATATATTTT.

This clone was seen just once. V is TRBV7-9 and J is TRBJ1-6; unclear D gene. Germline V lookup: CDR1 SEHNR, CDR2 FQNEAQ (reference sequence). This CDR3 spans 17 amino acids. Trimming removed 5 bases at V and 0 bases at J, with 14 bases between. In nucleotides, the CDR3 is TGTGCCAGCAGCCTCTTATTCCAGAGCTCCTATAATTCACCCCTCCACTTT. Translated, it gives CASSLLFQSSYNSPLHF.

CDR3 DNA sequence: TGTGCCAGCAGCTGGGGACTAGCGGGGGCGCTCCCCAATGAGCAGTTCTTC. Amino acids: CASSWGLAGALPNEQFF. The gene calls are TRBV5-6 and TRBJ2-1, with 14 bases aligning to TRBD2. Germline CDR1 is SGHDT and CDR2 is YYEEEE. CDR3 length: 17 residues. The V and J ends lost 3 bases and 6 bases, in that order; junction bases with no gene match: 8.

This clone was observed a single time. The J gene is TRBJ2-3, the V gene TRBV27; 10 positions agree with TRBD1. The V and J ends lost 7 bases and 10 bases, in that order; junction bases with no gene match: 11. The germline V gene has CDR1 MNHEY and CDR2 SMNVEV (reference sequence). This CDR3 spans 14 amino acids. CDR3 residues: CASTRGQGEKPQYF. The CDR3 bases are TGTGCCAGCACTCGCGGACAGGGGGAAAAGCCGCAGTATTTT.

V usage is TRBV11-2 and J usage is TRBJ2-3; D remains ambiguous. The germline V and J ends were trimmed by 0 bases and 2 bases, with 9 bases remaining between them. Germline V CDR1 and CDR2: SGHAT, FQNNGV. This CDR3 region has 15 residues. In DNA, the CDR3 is TGTGCCAGCAGCTTAGATGGCCTACTCACAGATACGCAGTATTTT. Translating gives CASSLDGLLTDTQYF.

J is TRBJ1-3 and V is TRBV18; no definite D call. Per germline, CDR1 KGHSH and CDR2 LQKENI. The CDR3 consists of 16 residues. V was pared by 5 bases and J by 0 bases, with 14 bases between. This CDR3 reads CASSSLDTSSGNTIYF. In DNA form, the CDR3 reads TGTGCCAGCTCATCCTTAGACACAAGCTCTGGAAACACCATATATTTT.

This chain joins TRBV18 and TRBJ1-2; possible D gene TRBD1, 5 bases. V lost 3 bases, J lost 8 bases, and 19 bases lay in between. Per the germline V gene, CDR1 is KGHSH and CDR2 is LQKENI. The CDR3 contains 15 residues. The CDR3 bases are TGTGCCAGCTCACCTCCATTCCCGGGAGGGGTCGGCTACACCTTC. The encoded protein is CASSPPFPGGVGYTF.

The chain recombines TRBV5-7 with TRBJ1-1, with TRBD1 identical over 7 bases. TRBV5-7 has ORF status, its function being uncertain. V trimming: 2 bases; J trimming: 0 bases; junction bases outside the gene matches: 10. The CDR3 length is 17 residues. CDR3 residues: CASSFRDSEVMNTEAFF. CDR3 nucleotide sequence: TGTGCCAGCAGCTTCCGGGACAGTGAGGTAATGAACACTGAAGCTTTCTTT.

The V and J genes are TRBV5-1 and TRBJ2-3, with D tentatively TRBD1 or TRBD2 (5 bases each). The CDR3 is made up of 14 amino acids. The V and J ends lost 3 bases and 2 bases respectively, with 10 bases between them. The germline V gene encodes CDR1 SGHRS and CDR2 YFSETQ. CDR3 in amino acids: CASSWGRDTDTQYF. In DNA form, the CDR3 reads TGCGCCAGCAGCTGGGGCCGGGACACAGATACGCAGTATTTT. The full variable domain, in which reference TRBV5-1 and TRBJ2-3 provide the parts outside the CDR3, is KAGVTQTPRYLIKTRGQQVTLSCSPISGHRSVSWYQQTPGQGLQFLFEYFSETQRNKGNFPGRFSGRQFSNSRSEMNVSTLELGDSALYLCASSWGRDTDTQYFGPGTRLTVL.

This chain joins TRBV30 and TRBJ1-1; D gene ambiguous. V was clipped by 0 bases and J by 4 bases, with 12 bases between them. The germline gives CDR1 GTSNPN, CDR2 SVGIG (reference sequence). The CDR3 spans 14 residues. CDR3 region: CAWSVSRTGTEAFF. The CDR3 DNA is TGTGCCTGGAGTGTCTCGCGAACGGGCACTGAAGCTTTCTTT. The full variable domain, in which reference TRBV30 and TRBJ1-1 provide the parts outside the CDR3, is SQTIHQWPATLVQPVGSPLSLECTVEGTSNPNLYWYRQAAGRGLQLLFYSVGIGQISSEVPQNLSASRPQDRQFILSSKKLLLSDSGFYLCAWSVSRTGTEAFFGQGTRLTVV.